One T cell receptor beta chain is described in this entry. The record originates from a study of blood T cell repertoires in COVID-19. Study background: T cells, B-cell-depleted T cells, or PBMCs provided the cDNA or gDNA that served as material.

The protocol was immunoSEQ multiplex PCR, while the TCRdb copy is restricted to in-frame clones and leaves out a portion. The sample has 220,000 or so clones; 80% to 90% are singletons. The CDR3 covers 14 residues. V gave up 5 bases and J gave up 8 bases; unmatched junction bases: 7. Germline-derived CDR1 and CDR2 are MNHEY and SMNVEV (reference sequence). This receptor was obtained from a man aged 45 to 65 who had been exposed to COVID-19. Input material: PBMCs or T cells enriched from blood (not recorded which). The gene calls are TRBV27 and TRBJ2-1; 9 bases agree with TRBD1. The CDR3 DNA reads as TGTGCCAGCAGTATCGGGACAGGGTTCGATGAGCAGTTCTTC. This gives the protein CASSIGTGFDEQFF.